This TCR beta chain appears in the sequencing data of a study of cytomegalovirus exposure and HLA in healthy donors. General study findings and limits: Most TCR sequences showed up rarely, but some public TCRs showed up in many donors.

V lost 0 bases to trimming and J lost 13 bases; unmatched junction nucleotides: 2. The CDR3 loop spans 12 amino acids. Germline values: CDR1 SGHAT, CDR2 FQNNGV. Remarks on this clone: The antigen is undetermined.

Here immunoSEQ multiplex PCR was the method, and the copy in TCRdb shows in-frame clones only, minus some. Among roughly 130,000 clones, under 90% were seen once, and the ten largest hold 3% to 4%. The sequencing input was PBMCs. V and J are TRBV11-2 and TRBJ1-2, with 10 bases identical to TRBD1. The TCR sequence derives from a man aged 25 to 40 in good health and CMV-seronegative. The CDR3 coding sequence is TGTGCCAGCAGCTTAGATAGGACAGGGGGCACCTTC. It translates to CASSLDRTGGTF.